A selection of T cell receptor beta chains follows, all from one sample in a study of T cell responses to AZD1222 COVID-19 vaccine. Profiled with immunoSEQ multiplex PCR; TCRdb holds only in-frame clones, not every one. The sample contains about 150,000 clones, about nine tenths of which appear only once. The specimen comprised peripheral blood, sampled on day 0 of AZD1222 vaccination. The receptors derive from an adult in good health. Each CDR3 is given with its conserved first and last residue. The order of the fields is J gene, clone size, D gene, V gene, CDR3 DNA, CDR3 protein. A D gene is named only where the DNA matches it firmly. Rows may omit the clone size; those that give it use once, few, many or a size class.

TRBJ1-1 | . | . | TRBV11-3 | TGTGCCAGCAGCTTAGTCGAGAACACTGAAGCTTTCTTT | CASSLVENTEAFF
TRBJ2-1 | . | TRBD2 | TRBV18 | TGTGCCAGCTCGGGACTAGCGGGAGGGCCAAGGTACAATGAGCAGTTCTTC | CASSGLAGGPRYNEQFF
TRBJ2-1 | . | TRBD2 | TRBV9 | TGTGCCAGCAGCGTAGCGACTAGCGGGAGAGTCCTGGTAGGAGGTGAGCAGTTCTTC | CASSVATSGRVLVGGEQFF
TRBJ2-1 | few | . | TRBV4-3 | TGCGCCAGCAGCCATGAAGGTCTGGGGCAGTTCTTC | CASSHEGLGQFF
TRBJ1-1 | . | . | TRBV7-3 | TGTGCCAGCAGCTTTGGGGGCTGGACTGAAGCTTTCTTT | CASSFGGWTEAFF
TRBJ1-4 | . | . | TRBV5-1 | TGCGCCAGCAGCTTGGGCACAATCGACGATGAAAAACTGTTTTTT | CASSLGTIDDEKLFF
TRBJ1-3 | . | . | TRBV12-3/TRBV12-4 | TGTGCCAGCAGTCCCTCTGGAAACACCATATATTTT | CASSPSGNTIYF
TRBJ2-1 | . | . | TRBV30 | TGTGCCTGGAGTGTACTGTCTAAGCAGTTCTTC | CAWSVLSKQFF
TRBJ2-5 | . | . | TRBV19 | TGTGCCACCTTCGGAGAGACCCAGTACTTC | CATFGETQYF
TRBJ1-5 | . | . | TRBV2 | TGTGCCAGCAGGCGACAGAACAATCAGCCCCAGCATTTT | CASRRQNNQPQHF
TRBJ1-1 | . | . | TRBV6-5 | TGTGCCAGCTCCAGGACAATGAACACTGAAGCTTTCTTT | CASSRTMNTEAFF
TRBJ2-7 | few | TRBD2 | TRBV14 | TGTGCCAGCAGCCAGGCTCCAGCGGGAGCTGGGGACGAGCAGTACTTC | CASSQAPAGAGDEQYF
TRBJ2-1 | . | TRBD2 | TRBV19 | TGTGCCAGTAGTAGGGGACTAGCGGACCTTTACAATGAGCAGTTCTTC | CASSRGLADLYNEQFF
TRBJ2-7 | . | . | TRBV6-5 | TGTGCCAGCAGTTCAAACGAGCAGTACTTC | CASSSNEQYF
TRBJ2-3 | . | . | TRBV12-3/TRBV12-4 | TGTGCCAGCAGCCGACAGTATACGCAGTATTTT | CASSRQYTQYF
TRBJ1-2 | . | . | TRBV6-5 | TGTGCCAGCAGCACCGACGGACAAAACTATGGCTACACCTTC | CASSTDGQNYGYTF
TRBJ2-7 | . | . | TRBV12-5 | TGTGCTAGTGGCCGGGACCACCTAAACCGCGAGCAGTACTTC | CASGRDHLNREQYF
TRBJ2-1 | . | . | TRBV7-6 | TGTGCCAGCAGCTCGCCGGTGGGGCCTTACAATGAGCAGTTCTTC | CASSSPVGPYNEQFF
TRBJ1-2 | once | . | TRBV5-4 | TGTGCCAGCAGCTTGGTCGGGCTGCACTATGGCTACACCTTC | CASSLVGLHYGYTF
TRBJ1-2 | few | TRBD1 | TRBV7-3 | TGTGCCAGCAGCCCCCGGACAGGGGTAGGCTACACCTTC | CASSPRTGVGYTF
TRBJ2-3 | . | TRBD2 | TRBV7-7 | TGTGCTAGCAGCTTAGCGGGGGGAAAGACAGATACGCAGTATTTT | CASSLAGGKTDTQYF
TRBJ1-5 | once | . | TRBV5-8 | TGTGCCAGCAGCTTGAATTTGGGCGGGGGCAATCAGCCCCAGCATTTT | CASSLNLGGGNQPQHF
TRBJ1-6 | . | TRBD1 | TRBV4-1 | TGCGCCAGCAGCCAAGCGGGACAGTTCAGCTCCTATAATTCACCCCTCCACTTT | CASSQAGQFSSYNSPLHF
TRBJ2-7 | . | TRBD1 | TRBV10-3 | TGTGCCATCAGTGAGTATAGGGGACAGAGCAAAGGTGAGCAGTACTTC | CAISEYRGQSKGEQYF
TRBJ2-7 | . | . | TRBV24-1 | TGTGCCACCAGTGCGGGAGTGGGGGAGCAGTACTTC | CATSAGVGEQYF
TRBJ2-2 | . | . | TRBV27 | TGTGCCAGCAGTTCATGGAGGGGTTCAGTGAACACCGGGGAGCTGTTTTTT | CASSSWRGSVNTGELFF
TRBJ2-7 | . | . | TRBV7-2 | TGTGCCAGCAGCTTCGGAGCACCGAGGAGCTACGAGCAGTACTTC | CASSFGAPRSYEQYF
TRBJ2-3 | . | . | TRBV28 | TGTGCCAGCAGTTTATCCGGGACCGGCACAGATACGCAGTATTTT | CASSLSGTGTDTQYF
TRBJ2-2 | . | TRBD2 | TRBV12-3/TRBV12-4 | TGTGCCACAGGGAGGGCCGGGGAGCTGTTTTTT | CATGRAGELFF
TRBJ2-5 | . | . | TRBV7-2 | . | CASSFGPGVGQETQYF
TRBJ2-1 | . | . | TRBV27 | TGTGCCAGCAGAGACGGTTACAATGAGCAGTTCTTC | CASRDGYNEQFF
TRBJ2-7 | . | . | TRBV27 | TGTGCCAGCAGTGCCGGGAACGAGCAGTACTTC | CASSAGNEQYF
TRBJ2-1 | few | TRBD2 | TRBV19 | TGTGCCAGTAGTATAGGGATATTTAAAACGGGAGGGCCACGTGAGCAGTTCTTC | CASSIGIFKTGGPREQFF
TRBJ2-7 | . | . | TRBV25-1 | TGTGCCAGCAGTGAAAGGGGTCGATACTACGAGCAGTACTTC | CASSERGRYYEQYF
TRBJ2-1 | . | TRBD2 | TRBV14 | TGTGCCAGCAGCCAAGGTCTACTAGCGGTTAGGGGTGAGCAGTTCTTC | CASSQGLLAVRGEQFF
TRBJ1-5 | . | . | TRBV28 | TGTGCCAGCAAGGGTTGGGGGGATAGCAATCAGCCCCAGCATTTT | CASKGWGDSNQPQHF
TRBJ2-2 | . | . | TRBV6-5 | TGTGCCAGCAGCGGTTTGGGGACCGGGGAGCTGTTTTTT | CASSGLGTGELFF
TRBJ1-4 | . | . | TRBV21-1 | TGTGCCAGCAGCAAAGAAATAGGACAGGGCCCGCTGAAACTGTTTTTT | CASSKEIGQGPLKLFF
TRBJ2-1 | . | TRBD2 | TRBV10-3 | TGTGCCATCGCTGGCCCTACTAGCGGGAGGCCCCGCAATGAGCAGTTCTTC | CAIAGPTSGRPRNEQFF
TRBJ1-1 | . | . | TRBV19 | TGTGCCAGTTCGGACAGGAACACTGAAGCTTTCTTT | CASSDRNTEAFF
TRBJ1-1 | . | . | TRBV5-4 | TGTGCCAGCAGGGTAACGTCACCGAACACTGAAGCTTTCTTT | CASRVTSPNTEAFF
TRBJ2-3 | . | . | TRBV30 | TGTGCCTGGAGCCCTAGCACAGATACGCAGTATTTT | CAWSPSTDTQYF
TRBJ2-1 | . | TRBD2 | TRBV30 | TGTGCCTGGCTAAGCGGGAGGGCTAATGAGCAGTTCTTC | CAWLSGRANEQFF
TRBJ1-2 | . | . | TRBV28 | TGTGCCAGCAGAGGTTCCTATTATGGCTACACCTTC | CASRGSYYGYTF
TRBJ1-1 | . | . | TRBV25-1 | TGTGCCAGCAGTGGGGTAACATCGCACACTGAAGCTTTCTTT | CASSGVTSHTEAFF
TRBJ1-1 | . | . | TRBV29-1 | TGCAGCGCCCTAAACACTGAAGCTTTCTTT | CSALNTEAFF